The 14 T cell receptor beta chains presented below share a single source sample, sequenced in a study of T cells in Graves' hyperthyroidism and ophthalmopathy (dated by TCRdb to the late 2010s). Library preparation was by multiplex PCR. TCRdb records Illumina HiSeq 2000 as the sequencer. Amplification of TCR beta CDR3 regions was carried out from RNA transcripts. The TCR CDR3 was subjected to a first round of RT-PCR using the HTBI primer set and the Qiagen OneStep RT-PCR kit. Using fastp trimming at Q25 and MiXCR clonotype assembly, TCRdb reanalyzed the public sequencing data and kept in-frame beta chains. CDR3 protein sequences are deduplicated, and each keeps its most common genes and DNA. The table for this sample lists 250,000 to 300,000 distinct CDR3 sequences; less than 15% of them were counted only once. Roughly 14% of the sample is in the top ten clones. The specimen sequenced was blood. The source of these receptors is a middle-aged woman with Graves' hyperthyroidism that later progressed to Graves' ophthalmopathy.

This chain uses TRBV20-1 with TRBJ2-7; a possible D gene is TRBD1 (6 bases). This CDR3 has 11 amino acids. Per the germline V gene, CDR1 is DFQATT and CDR2 is SNEGSKA (reference sequence). V lost 7 bases, J lost 3 bases, and 10 bases lay in between. CDR3 protein: CSGTAIYEQYF. CDR3 nucleotides: TGCAGTGGGACAGCGATCTACGAGCAGTACTTC.

This clonotype was observed many times. This sequence joins TRBV28 and TRBJ1-5, with D maybe TRBD1 (5 bases). The germline gives CDR1 MDHEN, CDR2 SYDVKM. The V end was cut by 5 bases, the J end by 1 base, with 12 bases between. The CDR3 length is 15 residues. The CDR3 spells CASSLSRGSNQPQHF. CDR3 in DNA: TGTGCCAGCAGTCTGTCACGGGGCAGCAATCAGCCCCAGCATTTT.

This clonotype was counted at least ten times. The chain carries TRBV6-1 and TRBJ2-1; tentatively, D is TRBD2 (6 bases). V dropped 3 bases and J dropped 4 bases, with 13 bases sitting between them. The CDR3 runs to 15 residues. CDR1 and CDR2 from the germline V gene are MNHNS and SASEGT. The CDR3 DNA reads as TGTGCCAGCAGTGACCCGGGACTCGTTTACAATGAGCAGTTCTTC. Translated, it gives CASSDPGLVYNEQFF.

Comment on this clonotype: Germline and junction disagree at one end, which may indicate a read error. V and J are TRBV5-1 and TRBJ1-1; perhaps TRBD1 as D (5 bases). CDR3 length: 16 residues. CDR1 and CDR2 (germline): SGHRS, YFSETQ. The DNA for the CDR3 is TGCGCCAGCAGCTTGGCCGAAGTGGGGGTGAACACTAAAGCTTTCTTT. Translating it yields CASSLAEVGVNTKAFF.

In this sample, this clonotype turned up a few times. This rearrangement joins TRBV7-9 to TRBJ2-5; D ambiguous. This CDR3 is built from 12 residues. CDR1 and CDR2 from the germline V gene are SEHNR and FQNEAQ (reference sequence). V dropped 5 bases and J dropped 4 bases, with 8 bases sitting between them. CDR3 residues: CASSPETETQYF. For the CDR3, the DNA is TGTGCCAGCAGCCCTGAGACAGAGACCCAGTACTTC.

This clonotype has at least ten counts. The chain carries TRBV2 and TRBJ2-3; the match to TRBD2 covers 16 bases. The CDR3 runs to 17 residues. V lost 6 bases, J lost 5 bases, and 8 bases stayed unmatched. In germline, CDR1 is SNHLY, CDR2 FYNNEI. The CDR3: CASSPGTSGRAGDTQYF. The DNA of the CDR3 is TGTGCCAGCAGCCCCGGGACTAGCGGGAGGGCCGGAGATACGCAGTATTTT.

This clonotype was recorded at least ten times. The rearrangement links TRBV6-1 to TRBJ2-7; D is undetermined. This CDR3 has 13 amino acids. In germline, CDR1 is MNHNS, CDR2 SASEGT. Deletions cut 7 bases from V and 3 bases from J, with 13 bases between. The CDR3 is CASMRQNLYEQYF. In DNA, the CDR3 is TGTGCCAGCATGAGGCAGAACCTCTACGAGCAGTACTTC.

The J gene is TRBJ2-2, the V gene TRBV5-4; 12 bases are a match to TRBD2. With 3 bases clipped from V and 6 bases from J, the junction kept 3 bases outside the gene matches. CDR3 size: 15 residues. From germline, CDR1 is SGHNT and CDR2 YYREEE (reference sequence). CDR3 region: CASSSSGRAAGELFF. The CDR3, as DNA: TGTGCCAGCAGCTCTAGCGGGAGGGCCGCCGGGGAGCTGTTTTTT.

Worth noting for this clonotype: At one boundary the junction diverges from the germline segment, which might be a read error. The rearrangement joins TRBV7-7 to TRBJ2-5; D tentatively fits TRBD1 or TRBD2 (5 bases each). The CDR3 is made up of 15 amino acids. Germline V gene lookup returns CDR1 SSHAT and CDR2 FNYEAQ (reference sequence). The CDR3 loop reads CASSLGVTEVETQYF. CDR3 nucleotides: TGTGCTAGCAGCTTGGGGGTAACCGAGGTTGAGACCCAGTACTTC.

The table lists this clonotype with a few counts. The chain has TRBV5-1 and TRBJ2-1; 12 positions match TRBD1. The V gene's germline CDR1 is SGHRS and CDR2 YFSETQ. The CDR3 spans 20 residues. Germline trimming cut 3 bases from V and 2 bases from J; bases unmatched to any gene: 15. The CDR3: CASSSEPGTGGDRTYNEQFF. CDR3 bases: TGCGCCAGCAGCTCCGAGCCCGGGACAGGGGGCGATAGGACCTACAATGAGCAGTTCTTC.

Note on this clonotype: This sequence may be a read error, since a much larger clone differs from it by one base. The V gene is TRBV7-9, the J gene TRBJ1-1; D is perhaps TRBD1 (6 bases). This CDR3 has 16 amino acids. Germline lookup yields CDR1 SEHNR and CDR2 FQNEAQ (reference sequence). This CDR3 reads CAGSQRTAADNTEAFF. CDR3 coding DNA: TGTGCCGGCAGTCAGCGGACAGCGGCCGACAACACTGAAGCTTTCTTT.

This clonotype has at least ten counts. This rearrangement joins TRBV6-6 to TRBJ2-1; D may be TRBD2 (7 bases). The germline V gene encodes CDR1 MNHNY and CDR2 SVGAGI (reference sequence). V was trimmed by 2 bases and J by 10 bases, leaving 15 bases between them. This CDR3 spans 14 amino acids. The CDR3 here is CASSYVNRGAEQFF. CDR3 sequence (DNA): TGTGCCAGCAGTTACGTAAATCGGGGGGCCGAGCAGTTCTTC.

This chain joins TRBV19 and TRBJ2-4; D remains ambiguous. From germline, CDR1 is LNHDA and CDR2 SQIVND (reference sequence). The CDR3 contains 13 residues. V lost 6 bases and J lost 6, with 12 bases in between. The CDR3, as DNA: TGTGCCAGTAGGAAGGTGGGTGGAAACATTCAGTACTTC. It is translated as CASRKVGGNIQYF.

Many counts were recorded for this clonotype. The chain links TRBV6-1 to TRBJ1-2; D remains ambiguous. V lost 7 bases and J lost 5, with 8 bases in between. The CDR3 spans 11 residues. The germline gives CDR1 MNHNS, CDR2 SASEGT. DNA for the CDR3: TGTGCCAGCATTTCCAAATATGGCTACACCTTC. It encodes CASISKYGYTF.